This entry lists 18 T cell receptor beta chains sequenced from one sample in a study of T cell responses to AZD1222 COVID-19 vaccine. TCRdb's table, derived via immunoSEQ multiplex PCR, lists solely in-frame clones and lacks some. There are 110,000 to 150,000 clones in the sample; more than 85% occur only once, and roughly 2.8% lies in the top ten. The sample here was peripheral blood, taken on day 0 of AZD1222 vaccination. Receptors were obtained from an adult in good health.

This clone showed up just once. V usage is TRBV5-1 and J usage is TRBJ2-1, with D possibly being TRBD2 (6 bases). The CDR3 covers 13 residues. The V end was cut by 2 bases, the J end by 9 bases, with 12 bases between. Germline CDR1 reads SGHRS; CDR2 reads YFSETQ. CDR3 loop: CASSFGQGGEQFF. CDR3 nucleotide sequence: TGCGCCAGCAGCTTCGGCCAGGGAGGTGAGCAGTTCTTC.

V and J are TRBV11-2 and TRBJ1-2; TRBD1 agrees at 8 bases. Per the germline V gene, CDR1 is SGHAT and CDR2 is FQNNGV. CDR3 size: 14 residues. V lost 3 bases to trimming and J lost 6 bases; unmatched junction nucleotides: 6. The CDR3 DNA reads TGTGCCAGCAGCTTTTACAGGGGGAGTCATGGCTACACCTTC. This codes for CASSFYRGSHGYTF.

This chain links TRBV5-5 with TRBJ1-6, with D unclear. The length of the CDR3 is 16 residues. Trimming removed 4 bases from V and 4 bases from J, with 15 bases in between. The germline CDR1 and CDR2 sequences are SGHKS and YYEKEE (reference sequence). This CDR3 is CASSPTAATYNSPLHF. In DNA, the CDR3 is TGTGCCAGCAGCCCCACGGCCGCGACTTATAATTCACCCCTCCACTTT.

The genes are TRBV11-3 and TRBJ2-5; 7 positions agree with TRBD2. The trim removed 5 bases at V and 4 bases at J, leaving 7 bases unmatched. Germline CDR1 reads SGHNT; CDR2 reads YENEEA. The CDR3 runs to 14 residues. As DNA, the CDR3 is TGTGCCAGCAGCCCAGAGGGCGGGGGAGAGACCCAGTACTTC. The encoded protein is CASSPEGGGETQYF.

The genes are TRBV3-1 (or the pseudogene TRBV3-2) and TRBJ2-7, with 9 positions matching TRBD2. J was trimmed by 2 bases and V by 2 bases; bases with no gene match: 4. The germline gives CDR1 LGHDT, CDR2 YNNKEL (reference sequence). The CDR3 is made up of 15 amino acids. The CDR3 DNA is TGTGCCAGCAGCCAAAGATCTAGCGGGGCCTACGAGCAGTACTTC. This encodes CASSQRSSGAYEQYF.

The chain has TRBV7-6 and TRBJ2-7, with D uncertain. CDR3 length equals 13 residues. Trimming took off 4 bases at V and 0 bases at J, with 7 bases between the two ends. CDR1 is SGHVS and CDR2 is FNYEAQ in the germline V gene. CDR3 DNA sequence: TGTGCCAGCAGCTCCCGAGGCTCCTACGAGCAGTACTTC. This encodes CASSSRGSYEQYF. The variable domain in full, with the rest retrieved from reference TRBV7-6 and TRBJ2-7, is GAGVSQSPRYKVTKRGQDVALRCDPISGHVSLYWYRQALGQGPEFLTYFNYEAQQDKSGLPNDRFSAERPEGSISTLTIQRTEQRDSAMYRCASSSRGSYEQYFGPGTRLTVT.

The genes are TRBV7-6 and TRBJ2-1, with D perhaps matching TRBD1 or TRBD2 (5 bases each). The CDR3 contains 16 residues. V was shortened by 1 base and J by 9 bases, with 19 bases between the two germline ends. Germline CDR1 SGHVS, CDR2 FNYEAQ. CDR3 sequence reads: CASSLVSPPGRGEQFF. DNA for the CDR3: TGTGCCAGCAGCTTAGTATCCCCCCCGGGACGGGGTGAGCAGTTCTTC. The complete variable domain, with remaining parts taken from reference TRBV7-6 and TRBJ2-1, reads GAGVSQSPRYKVTKRGQDVALRCDPISGHVSLYWYRQALGQGPEFLTYFNYEAQQDKSGLPNDRFSAERPEGSISTLTIQRTEQRDSAMYRCASSLVSPPGRGEQFFGPGTRLTVL.

The CDR3 sequence is CASSSLAGGPTYEQYF. The CDR3 DNA reads as TGTGCCAGCAGCTCACTAGCAGGGGGTCCAACCTACGAGCAGTACTTC. V usage is TRBV11-2 and J usage is TRBJ2-7; tentative D call: TRBD1 (7 bases). Trimming shortened V by 4 bases and J by 2 bases, and 18 bases separated the two germline ends. This CDR3 region has 16 residues. Germline CDR1 SGHAT, CDR2 FQNNGV.

The chain joins TRBV3-1 (or the pseudogene TRBV3-2) to TRBJ2-7; D is possibly TRBD2 (5 bases). Trimming took 5 bases from V and 2 from J, leaving 7 bases between them. The CDR3 is 12 residues long. Germline CDR1 is LGHDT and CDR2 is YNNKEL (reference sequence). The CDR3 is CASSGRAYEQYF. Written as DNA, the CDR3 is TGTGCCAGCAGCGGGAGAGCCTACGAGCAGTACTTC.

The chain carries TRBV25-1 and TRBJ1-2; D uncertain. Germline V CDR1 and CDR2: MGHDK, SYGVNS. V lost 1 base and J lost 3, with 3 bases in between. This CDR3 region has 12 residues. The CDR3, as DNA: TGTGCCAGCAGTGAATTGGACTATGGCTACACCTTC. Protein: CASSELDYGYTF.

This clone appeared once. The chain employs TRBV7-9 and TRBJ1-1; 7 bases map to TRBD1. V was clipped by 1 base and J by 3 bases; unmatched bases: 5. This CDR3 has 15 amino acids. Germline CDR1 reads SEHNR; CDR2 reads FQNEAQ (reference sequence). In DNA, the CDR3 is TGTGCCAGCAGCTTAGTCAGGGGGTGGGACACTGAAGCTTTCTTT. It specifies CASSLVRGWDTEAFF.

This sequence joins TRBV15 and TRBJ2-7, with unresolved D. The CDR3 consists of 14 residues. With 4 bases removed from V and 5 bases from J, the gap between germline ends came to 15 bases. The germline gives CDR1 LNHNV, CDR2 YYDKDF (reference sequence). The CDR3 is CATSIRPWIDEQYF. In DNA form, the CDR3 reads TGTGCCACCAGCATAAGACCCTGGATCGACGAGCAGTACTTC.

J is TRBJ1-2 and V is TRBV7-9; D call uncertain. CDR3 length: 11 amino acids. V lost 1 base and J lost 10, with 7 bases in between. The germline V gene has CDR1 SEHNR and CDR2 FQNEAQ (reference sequence). The CDR3 DNA reads as TGTGCCAGCAGCTTAGGATTCAACTACACCTTC. It specifies CASSLGFNYTF.

The chain uses TRBV5-4 and TRBJ2-1, with a weak D call TRBD2 (7 bases). The CDR3 is 15 amino acids. V was trimmed by 2 bases and J by 2 bases, leaving 11 bases between them. CDR1 SGHNT and CDR2 YYREEE come from the germline V gene (reference sequence). CDR3 nucleotide sequence: TGTGCCAGCAGCTTAAGGGGGGGCCCCTACAATGAGCAGTTCTTC. Its protein is CASSLRGGPYNEQFF.

The chain recombines TRBV4-1 with TRBJ1-2; perhaps TRBD1 as D (5 bases). The germline CDR1 and CDR2 sequences are MGHRA and YSYEKL. V gave up 5 bases and J gave up 3 bases, with 7 bases separating them. This CDR3 region has 12 residues. The CDR3 sequence: CASSEQDYGYTF. The CDR3 coding sequence is TGCGCCAGCAGCGAACAGGACTATGGCTACACCTTC.

This chain links TRBV12-3 or TRBV12-4 with TRBJ1-2; possibly TRBD1 for D (5 bases). The CDR3 spans 13 residues. The V end was cut by 10 bases, the J end by 7 bases, with 19 bases between. The DNA for the CDR3 is TGTGCCACGGGGTGGGGGGAAGGTAGTGGCTACACCTTC. Protein sequence: CATGWGEGSGYTF.

DNA of the CDR3: TGTGCCACCAGCAGAGGGGGCGGCACGGAGGGAACGTATTTT. It specifies CATSRGGGTEGTYF. This rearrangement joins TRBV15 to TRBJ2-3; D is perhaps TRBD2 (6 bases). Germline V gene data show CDR1 as LNHNV and CDR2 as YYDKDF (reference sequence). Trimming shortened V by 1 base and J by 14 bases, and 19 bases separated the two germline ends. The CDR3 runs 14 residues.

The chain joins TRBV5-6 to TRBJ1-4; no clear D gene. Trimming removed 5 bases at V and 8 bases at J, with 22 bases between. CDR1 is SGHDT and CDR2 is YYEEEE in the germline V gene. This CDR3 is 16 amino acids long. The CDR3 loop is CASSSGIGRGWEKLFF. The DNA for the CDR3 is TGTGCCAGCAGTTCGGGGATCGGACGGGGTTGGGAAAAACTGTTTTTT. Using reference TRBV5-6 and TRBJ1-4 for the parts outside the CDR3, the full variable domain is DAGVTQSPTHLIKTRGQQVTLRCSPKSGHDTVSWYQQALGQGPQFIFQYYEEEERQRGNFPDRFSGHQFPNYSSELNVNALLLGDSALYLCASSSGIGRGWEKLFFGSGTQLSVL.